This T cell receptor (beta chain) is from a study of T-cell reconstitution after alpha-beta-depleted transplantation in children. Notes on the study in general: Newly produced T cells mostly provided counts and TCRbeta diversity after one year, as hyperexpanded clones declined. For some patients, TCRbeta diversity was high at day 60 because of recipient T cells and thymic progenitors that survived. At around two months after transplant, the alpha-beta T cells were reportedly derived from several hundred expanded clones that came from non-depleted graft cells.

The V gene end was trimmed by 11 bases and the J gene end by 4 bases; junction bases not matched to a gene: 19. The CDR3 has 17 residues. The germline V gene encodes CDR1 LGHDT and CDR2 YNNKEL (reference sequence). In the case of this clonotype: Its antigen is unknown.

Unique molecular identifiers were used in preparing the TCRbeta library. Each CDR3 protein is one row after TCRdb ran MiXCR on the PCR reads. Here the sample spans 2,500 to 3,500 distinct CDR3 sequences, over 9.5% being singletons. This specimen was PBMCs, mostly from graft donor cells, taken 360 days after TCRalphabeta/CD19-depleted stem cell transplant. The chain combines TRBV3-1 with TRBJ2-1; TRBD1 agrees at 8 bases. The TCR sequence derives from a patient aged 2-15 years who had a stem cell transplant for inherited bone marrow failure, so the T cells may come from the graft donor. In DNA form, the CDR3 reads TGTGCCTCCTGCCAAGAACCCCGGGACAGGATATACAATGAGCAGTTCTTC. Encoded protein: CASCQEPRDRIYNEQFF.